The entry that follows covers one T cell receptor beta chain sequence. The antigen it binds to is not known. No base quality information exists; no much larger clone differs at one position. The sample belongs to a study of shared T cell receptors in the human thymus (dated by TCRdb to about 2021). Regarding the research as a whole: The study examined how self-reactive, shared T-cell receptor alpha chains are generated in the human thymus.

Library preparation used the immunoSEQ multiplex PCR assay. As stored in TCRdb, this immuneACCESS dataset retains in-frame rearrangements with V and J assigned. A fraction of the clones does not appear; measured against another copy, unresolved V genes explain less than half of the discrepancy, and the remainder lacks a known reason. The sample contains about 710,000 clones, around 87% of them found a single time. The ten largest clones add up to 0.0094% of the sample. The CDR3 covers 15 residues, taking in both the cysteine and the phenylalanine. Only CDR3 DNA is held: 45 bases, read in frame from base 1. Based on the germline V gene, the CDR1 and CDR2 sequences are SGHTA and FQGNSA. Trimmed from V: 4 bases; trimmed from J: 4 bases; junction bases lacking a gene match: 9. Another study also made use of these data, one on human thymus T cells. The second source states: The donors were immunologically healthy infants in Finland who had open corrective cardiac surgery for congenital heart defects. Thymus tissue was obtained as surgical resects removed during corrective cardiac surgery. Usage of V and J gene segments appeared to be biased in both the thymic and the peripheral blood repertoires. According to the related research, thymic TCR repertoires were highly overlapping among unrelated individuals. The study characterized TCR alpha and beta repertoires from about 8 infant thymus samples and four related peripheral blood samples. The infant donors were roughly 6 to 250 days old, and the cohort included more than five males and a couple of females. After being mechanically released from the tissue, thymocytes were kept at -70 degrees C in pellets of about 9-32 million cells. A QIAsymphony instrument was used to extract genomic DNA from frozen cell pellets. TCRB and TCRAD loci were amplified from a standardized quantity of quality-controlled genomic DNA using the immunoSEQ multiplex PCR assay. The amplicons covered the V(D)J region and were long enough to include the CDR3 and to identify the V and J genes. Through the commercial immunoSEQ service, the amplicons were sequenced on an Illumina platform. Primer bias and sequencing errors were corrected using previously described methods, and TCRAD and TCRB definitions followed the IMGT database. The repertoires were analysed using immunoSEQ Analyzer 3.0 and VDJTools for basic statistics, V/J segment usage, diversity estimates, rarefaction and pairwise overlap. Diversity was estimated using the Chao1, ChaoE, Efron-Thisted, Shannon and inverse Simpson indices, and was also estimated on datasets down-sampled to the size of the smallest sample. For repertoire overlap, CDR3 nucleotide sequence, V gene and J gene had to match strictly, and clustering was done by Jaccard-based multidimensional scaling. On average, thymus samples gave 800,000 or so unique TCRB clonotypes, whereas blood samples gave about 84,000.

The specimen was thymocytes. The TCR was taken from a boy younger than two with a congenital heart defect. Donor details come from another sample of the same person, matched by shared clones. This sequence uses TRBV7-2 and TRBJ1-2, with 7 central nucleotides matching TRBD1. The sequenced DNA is TGTGCCAGCAGCTCCCGACAGGGACTCCGCTATGGCTACACCTTC. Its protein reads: CASSSRQGLRYGYTF.